Each of the 17 T cell receptor beta chains below was sequenced from the same sample in a study of shared clonotypes between healthy human individuals. Sequencing used immunoSEQ multiplex PCR; TCRdb keeps in-frame clones, though not all of them. The data contain about 2.4 million clones, approximately 92% of them singletons. The sequenced sample was naive CD4+ T cells sorted from blood. Subset denoted: CD45RA+ positively selected. The source is a man aged 18 to 30 in good health.

The genes are TRBV7-2 and TRBJ1-1; a weak D match, TRBD1 (6 bases). This CDR3 is built from 13 residues. CDR1 and CDR2 from the germline V gene are SGHTA and FQGNSA. V was cut by 7 bases and J by 1 base, with 10 bases left in between. The CDR3 coding sequence is TGTGCCAGCAACGGACAGAGGAACACTGAAGCTTTCTTT. Translated: CASNGQRNTEAFF.

This chain connects TRBV5-4 to TRBJ2-5, with D perhaps TRBD1 (6 bases). Germline CDR1 is SGHNT and CDR2 is YYREEE (reference sequence). V was clipped by 0 bases and J by 4 bases, with 13 bases between them. The CDR3 has 15 residues. CDR3 DNA: TGTGCCAGCAGCTTGGGGGACAAGGGCGGAGAGACCCAGTACTTC. This codes for CASSLGDKGGETQYF.

The chain has TRBV19 and TRBJ2-3; D is uncertain. The CDR3 spans 14 residues. Germline loops: CDR1 LNHDA, CDR2 SQIVND (reference sequence). The V end was cut by 10 bases, the J end by 0 bases, with 14 bases between. CDR3 residues: CATKTSPSTDTQYF. In DNA form, the CDR3 reads TGTGCCACTAAGACGAGCCCTAGCACAGATACGCAGTATTTT. Combining the CDR3 with reference TRBV19 and TRBJ2-3 gives the whole variable domain DGGITQSPKYLFRKEGQNVTLSCEQNLNHDAMYWYRQDPGQGLRLIYYSQIVNDFQKGDIAEGYSVSREKKESFPLTVTSAQKNPTAFYLCATKTSPSTDTQYFGPGTRLTVL.

The chain recombines TRBV5-4 with TRBJ2-5; D unclear. V gave up 1 base and J gave up 0 bases, with 10 bases separating them. Germline V gene lookup returns CDR1 SGHNT and CDR2 YYREEE (reference sequence). CDR3 length equals 15 residues. CDR3 loop: CASSLFQYYQETQYF. Written as DNA, the CDR3 is TGTGCCAGCAGCTTGTTCCAGTACTACCAAGAGACCCAGTACTTC.

This clone was observed once. The gene calls are TRBV2 and TRBJ2-7; 7 nucleotides match TRBD2. CDR1 and CDR2 (germline): SNHLY, FYNNEI. J gave up 3 bases and V 5 bases, and 4 bases lay outside the gene matches. The CDR3 runs to 13 residues. For the CDR3, the DNA is TGTGCCAGCAGTCGCCTAGCGGACTACGAGCAGTACTTC. Encoded protein: CASSRLADYEQYF.

V usage is TRBV6-5 and J usage is TRBJ2-2, with TRBD2 matching over 13 bases. The germline CDR1 and CDR2 sequences are MNHEY and SVGAGI. The V and J ends lost 7 bases and 4 bases, in that order; junction bases with no gene match: 3. This CDR3 region has 15 residues. The CDR3 DNA follows: TGTGCCAGCACTGGACTAGCGGGGGTCACCGGGGAGCTGTTTTTT. It specifies CASTGLAGVTGELFF.

This clone was detected a few times. The chain combines TRBV11-2 with TRBJ1-4; D is uncertain. CDR1 and CDR2 from the germline V gene are SGHAT and FQNNGV. The V end was cut by 0 bases, the J end by 7 bases, with 6 bases between. The CDR3 totals 13 residues. DNA of the CDR3: TGTGCCAGCAGCTTAGATCAGGTTGAAAAACTGTTTTTT. Translated: CASSLDQVEKLFF.

This clone is a singleton in its sample. The chain carries TRBV7-8 and TRBJ1-2; maybe TRBD1 (5 bases). Germline V gene sequence: CDR1 SGHVS, CDR2 FQNEAQ. The CDR3 is 15 residues long. Deletions cut 1 base from V and 2 bases from J, with 11 bases between. CDR3 coding DNA: TGTGCCAGCAGCTTAGATCAGGGAGCCAACTATGGCTACACCTTC. Its translation: CASSLDQGANYGYTF.

This clone was counted between two and nine times. This sample includes further DNA sequences coding for the same CDR3. The chain couples TRBV30 to TRBJ1-1; unclear D gene. The CDR3 sequence is 10 residues long. Germline loops: CDR1 GTSNPN, CDR2 SVGIG (reference sequence). The V and J ends lost 3 bases and 4 bases respectively, with 3 bases between them. The CDR3 region is CAWRRTEAFF. The CDR3, as DNA: TGTGCCTGGAGGCGCACTGAAGCTTTCTTT.

Turning to this clone: The sample holds other DNA sequences that translate to the same CDR3. V gene TRBV18 combines with J gene TRBJ2-1, with D possibly TRBD1 on 5 matching bases. CDR1 and CDR2 from the germline V gene are KGHSH and LQKENI. CDR3 size: 15 residues. V dropped 6 bases and J dropped 0 bases, with 12 bases sitting between them. DNA for the CDR3: TGTGCCAGCTCCCCCGACAGAAGCTCCTACAATGAGCAGTTCTTC. Encoded protein: CASSPDRSSYNEQFF.

This chain joins TRBV7-9 and TRBJ1-5; TRBD1 matches at 7 bases. The CDR3 runs 13 residues. Looked up from germline, CDR1 is SEHNR and CDR2 is FQNEAQ (reference sequence). J lost 9 bases, V lost 2 bases, and 4 bases had no gene match. The CDR3 here is CASSLTGEMPQHF. For the CDR3, the DNA is TGTGCCAGCAGCTTAACAGGGGAGATGCCCCAGCATTTT.

The sample holds one count of this clone. This chain links TRBV28 with TRBJ1-2; D gene ambiguous. The V end lost 4 bases, the J end lost 2 bases, and 11 bases lay between the germline ends. Germline CDR1 MDHEN, CDR2 SYDVKM. This CDR3 spans 14 amino acids. Here the CDR3 reads CASSWRTGNYGYTF. The CDR3 DNA follows: TGTGCCAGCAGTTGGAGGACGGGAAACTATGGCTACACCTTC.

The chain recombines TRBV6-6 with TRBJ1-6; 9 bases agree with TRBD1. V gave up 7 bases and J gave up 7 bases; unmatched junction bases: 8. CDR1 MNHNY and CDR2 SVGAGI come from the germline V gene (reference sequence). The CDR3 is 15 residues long. CDR3 nucleotide sequence: TGTGCCAGCAAGCTAAGGGACAGGGAGAATTCACCCCTCCACTTT. As protein: CASKLRDRENSPLHF.

The genes are TRBV10-3 and TRBJ2-1; the match to TRBD2 covers 12 bases. Germline V CDR1 and CDR2: ENHRY, SYGVKD. J gave up 1 base and V 5 bases, and 6 bases lay outside the gene matches. The CDR3 totals 17 residues. Written as DNA, the CDR3 is TGTGCCATCAGTTTGACTAGCGGGAGAGCATCCTACAATGAGCAGTTCTTC. Protein sequence: CAISLTSGRASYNEQFF.

The DNA for the CDR3 is TGTGCCAGCAGTTCCCCTACCCCGACAGGGGCAGCTTTCTTT. Its translation: CASSSPTPTGAAFF. The J gene is TRBJ1-1, the V gene TRBV28; 8 bases are shared with TRBD1. Germline assignment: CDR1 MDHEN and CDR2 SYDVKM. V lost 4 bases to trimming and J lost 10 bases; unmatched junction nucleotides: 11. This CDR3 has 14 amino acids.

This clone has just a few counts. Other DNA sequences of this sample code for an identical CDR3. The CDR3 nucleotides are TGTGCCAGCAGCCTTCTTGGGAACACTGAAGCTTTCTTT. Residues: CASSLLGNTEAFF. The chain is built from TRBV7-6 and TRBJ1-1; D uncertain. V lost 5 bases to trimming and J lost 1 base, with 8 bases between them. Germline values: CDR1 SGHVS, CDR2 FNYEAQ. The CDR3 runs 13 residues.

V is TRBV6-9 and J is TRBJ2-1; TRBD1 agrees at 9 bases. The CDR3 has 15 amino acids. Losses at the gene ends were 6 bases for V and 4 bases for J; bases not matched to a gene: 7. Germline V gene sequence: CDR1 MNHGY, CDR2 SVAAGI. The CDR3 sequence is CASRLGQGDYNEQFF. The CDR3 DNA is TGTGCCAGCAGACTGGGACAGGGAGATTACAATGAGCAGTTCTTC.